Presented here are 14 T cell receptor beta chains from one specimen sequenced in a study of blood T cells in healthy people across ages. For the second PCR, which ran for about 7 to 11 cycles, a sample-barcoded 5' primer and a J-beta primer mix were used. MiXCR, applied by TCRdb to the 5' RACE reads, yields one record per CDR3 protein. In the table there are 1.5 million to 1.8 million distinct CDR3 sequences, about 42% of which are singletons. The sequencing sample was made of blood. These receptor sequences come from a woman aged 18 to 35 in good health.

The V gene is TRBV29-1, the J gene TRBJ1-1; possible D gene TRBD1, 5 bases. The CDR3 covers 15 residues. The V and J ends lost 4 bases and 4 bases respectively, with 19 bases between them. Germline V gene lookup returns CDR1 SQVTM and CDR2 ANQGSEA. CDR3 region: CSVGGRPIGTTEAFF. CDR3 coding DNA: TGCAGCGTTGGAGGACGGCCGATTGGGACCACTGAAGCTTTCTTT. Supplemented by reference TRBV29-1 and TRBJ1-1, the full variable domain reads SAVISQKPSRDICQRGTSLTIQCQVDSQVTMMFWYRQQPGQSLTLIATANQGSEATYESGFVIDKFPISRPNLTFSTLTVSNMSPEDSSIYLCSVGGRPIGTTEAFFGQGTRLTVV.

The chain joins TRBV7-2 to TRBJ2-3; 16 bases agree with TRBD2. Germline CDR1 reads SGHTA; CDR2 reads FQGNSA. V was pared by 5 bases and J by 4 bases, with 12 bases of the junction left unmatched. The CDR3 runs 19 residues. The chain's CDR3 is CASSANPGTSGRVPDTQYF. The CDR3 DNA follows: TGTGCCAGCAGCGCTAATCCCGGGACTAGCGGGAGGGTTCCAGATACGCAGTATTTT.

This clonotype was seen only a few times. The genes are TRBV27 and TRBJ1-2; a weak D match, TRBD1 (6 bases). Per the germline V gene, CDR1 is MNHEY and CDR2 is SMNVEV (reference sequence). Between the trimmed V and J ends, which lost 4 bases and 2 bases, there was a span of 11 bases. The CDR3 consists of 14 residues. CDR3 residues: CASSYGGPNYGYTF. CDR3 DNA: TGTGCCAGCAGTTACGGGGGGCCCAACTATGGCTACACCTTC.

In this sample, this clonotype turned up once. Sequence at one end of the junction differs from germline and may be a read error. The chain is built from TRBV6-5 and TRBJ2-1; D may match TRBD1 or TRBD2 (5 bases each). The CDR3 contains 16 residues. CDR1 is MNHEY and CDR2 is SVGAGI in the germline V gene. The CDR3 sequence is CASSFHRDGGYNKQFF. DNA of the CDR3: TGTGCCAGCAGTTTTCACCGGGACGGAGGCTACAATAAGCAGTTCTTC.

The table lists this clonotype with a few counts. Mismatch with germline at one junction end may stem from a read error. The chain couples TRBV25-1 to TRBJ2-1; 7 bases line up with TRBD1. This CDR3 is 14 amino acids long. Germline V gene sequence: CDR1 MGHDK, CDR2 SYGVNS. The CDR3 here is CASSGYRGYTEQFF. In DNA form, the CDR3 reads TGTGCCAGCAGTGGGTACAGGGGATACACTGAGCAGTTCTTC.

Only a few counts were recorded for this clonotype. CDR3: CASYPGTGYEQYF. The CDR3, as DNA: TGTGCCAGCTATCCAGGGACAGGCTACGAGCAGTACTTC. J is TRBJ2-7 and V is TRBV18; 8 bases fit TRBD1. V dropped 7 bases and J dropped 3; count of bases not matched to a gene: 5. The CDR3 runs to 13 residues. Germline CDR1 and CDR2: KGHSH and LQKENI.

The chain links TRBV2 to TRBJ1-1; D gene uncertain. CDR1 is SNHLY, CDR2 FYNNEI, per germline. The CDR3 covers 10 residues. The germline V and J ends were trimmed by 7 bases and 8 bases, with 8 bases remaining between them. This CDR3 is CASMEIEAFF. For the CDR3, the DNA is TGTGCCAGCATGGAAATAGAAGCTTTCTTT.

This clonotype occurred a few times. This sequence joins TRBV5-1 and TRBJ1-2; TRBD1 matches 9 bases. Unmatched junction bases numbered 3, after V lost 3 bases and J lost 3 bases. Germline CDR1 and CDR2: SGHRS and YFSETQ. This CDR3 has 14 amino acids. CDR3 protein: CASSSTGGDYGYTF. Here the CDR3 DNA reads TGCGCCAGCAGCTCGACAGGGGGGGACTATGGCTACACCTTC.

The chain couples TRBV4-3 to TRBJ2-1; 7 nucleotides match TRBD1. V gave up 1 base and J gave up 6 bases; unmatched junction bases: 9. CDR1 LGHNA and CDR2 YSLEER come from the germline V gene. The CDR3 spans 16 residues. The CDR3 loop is CASSQGPTGFTNEQFF. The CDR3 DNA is TGCGCCAGCAGCCAAGGGCCGACAGGGTTTACCAATGAGCAGTTCTTC.

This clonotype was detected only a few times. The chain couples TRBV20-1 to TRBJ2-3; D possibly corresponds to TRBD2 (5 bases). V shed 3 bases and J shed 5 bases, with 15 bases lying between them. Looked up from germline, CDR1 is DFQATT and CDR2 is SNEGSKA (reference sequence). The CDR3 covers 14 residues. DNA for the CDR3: TGCAGTGCTAGGGGAGCGGTCACCCTAGATACGCAGTATTTT. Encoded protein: CSARGAVTLDTQYF.

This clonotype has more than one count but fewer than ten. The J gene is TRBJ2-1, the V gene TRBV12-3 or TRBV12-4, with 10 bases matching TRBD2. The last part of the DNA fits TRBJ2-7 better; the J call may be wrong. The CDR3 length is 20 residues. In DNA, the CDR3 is TGTGCCAGCAGTTTAACGTATGGGGGTAGCGGGAGGAGCTCCTACAATGAGCAGTACTTC. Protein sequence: CASSLTYGGSGRSSYNEQYF.

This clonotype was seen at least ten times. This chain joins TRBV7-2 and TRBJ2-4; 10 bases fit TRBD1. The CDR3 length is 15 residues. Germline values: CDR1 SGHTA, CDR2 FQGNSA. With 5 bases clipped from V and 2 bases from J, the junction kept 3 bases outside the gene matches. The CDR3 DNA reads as TGTGCCAGCAGCAGGGACAGGGGCACCAAAAACATTCAGTACTTC. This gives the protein CASSRDRGTKNIQYF.

As DNA, the CDR3 is TGTGCCAGCAGCAGCGGGAGGGTGGACACCGGGGAGCTGTTTTTT. The encoded protein is CASSSGRVDTGELFF. The chain is built from TRBV6-2 or TRBV6-3 and TRBJ2-2, with 10 bases identical to TRBD2. With 6 bases clipped from V and 3 bases from J, the junction kept 4 bases outside the gene matches. Germline loops: CDR1 MNHEY, CDR2 SVGEGT. The CDR3 runs 15 residues.

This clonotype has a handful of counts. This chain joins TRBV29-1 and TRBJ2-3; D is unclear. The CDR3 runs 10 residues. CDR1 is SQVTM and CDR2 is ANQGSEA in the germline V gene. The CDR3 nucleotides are TGCAGTGCGTACTTACTAACGCAGTATTTT. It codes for CSAYLLTQYF.